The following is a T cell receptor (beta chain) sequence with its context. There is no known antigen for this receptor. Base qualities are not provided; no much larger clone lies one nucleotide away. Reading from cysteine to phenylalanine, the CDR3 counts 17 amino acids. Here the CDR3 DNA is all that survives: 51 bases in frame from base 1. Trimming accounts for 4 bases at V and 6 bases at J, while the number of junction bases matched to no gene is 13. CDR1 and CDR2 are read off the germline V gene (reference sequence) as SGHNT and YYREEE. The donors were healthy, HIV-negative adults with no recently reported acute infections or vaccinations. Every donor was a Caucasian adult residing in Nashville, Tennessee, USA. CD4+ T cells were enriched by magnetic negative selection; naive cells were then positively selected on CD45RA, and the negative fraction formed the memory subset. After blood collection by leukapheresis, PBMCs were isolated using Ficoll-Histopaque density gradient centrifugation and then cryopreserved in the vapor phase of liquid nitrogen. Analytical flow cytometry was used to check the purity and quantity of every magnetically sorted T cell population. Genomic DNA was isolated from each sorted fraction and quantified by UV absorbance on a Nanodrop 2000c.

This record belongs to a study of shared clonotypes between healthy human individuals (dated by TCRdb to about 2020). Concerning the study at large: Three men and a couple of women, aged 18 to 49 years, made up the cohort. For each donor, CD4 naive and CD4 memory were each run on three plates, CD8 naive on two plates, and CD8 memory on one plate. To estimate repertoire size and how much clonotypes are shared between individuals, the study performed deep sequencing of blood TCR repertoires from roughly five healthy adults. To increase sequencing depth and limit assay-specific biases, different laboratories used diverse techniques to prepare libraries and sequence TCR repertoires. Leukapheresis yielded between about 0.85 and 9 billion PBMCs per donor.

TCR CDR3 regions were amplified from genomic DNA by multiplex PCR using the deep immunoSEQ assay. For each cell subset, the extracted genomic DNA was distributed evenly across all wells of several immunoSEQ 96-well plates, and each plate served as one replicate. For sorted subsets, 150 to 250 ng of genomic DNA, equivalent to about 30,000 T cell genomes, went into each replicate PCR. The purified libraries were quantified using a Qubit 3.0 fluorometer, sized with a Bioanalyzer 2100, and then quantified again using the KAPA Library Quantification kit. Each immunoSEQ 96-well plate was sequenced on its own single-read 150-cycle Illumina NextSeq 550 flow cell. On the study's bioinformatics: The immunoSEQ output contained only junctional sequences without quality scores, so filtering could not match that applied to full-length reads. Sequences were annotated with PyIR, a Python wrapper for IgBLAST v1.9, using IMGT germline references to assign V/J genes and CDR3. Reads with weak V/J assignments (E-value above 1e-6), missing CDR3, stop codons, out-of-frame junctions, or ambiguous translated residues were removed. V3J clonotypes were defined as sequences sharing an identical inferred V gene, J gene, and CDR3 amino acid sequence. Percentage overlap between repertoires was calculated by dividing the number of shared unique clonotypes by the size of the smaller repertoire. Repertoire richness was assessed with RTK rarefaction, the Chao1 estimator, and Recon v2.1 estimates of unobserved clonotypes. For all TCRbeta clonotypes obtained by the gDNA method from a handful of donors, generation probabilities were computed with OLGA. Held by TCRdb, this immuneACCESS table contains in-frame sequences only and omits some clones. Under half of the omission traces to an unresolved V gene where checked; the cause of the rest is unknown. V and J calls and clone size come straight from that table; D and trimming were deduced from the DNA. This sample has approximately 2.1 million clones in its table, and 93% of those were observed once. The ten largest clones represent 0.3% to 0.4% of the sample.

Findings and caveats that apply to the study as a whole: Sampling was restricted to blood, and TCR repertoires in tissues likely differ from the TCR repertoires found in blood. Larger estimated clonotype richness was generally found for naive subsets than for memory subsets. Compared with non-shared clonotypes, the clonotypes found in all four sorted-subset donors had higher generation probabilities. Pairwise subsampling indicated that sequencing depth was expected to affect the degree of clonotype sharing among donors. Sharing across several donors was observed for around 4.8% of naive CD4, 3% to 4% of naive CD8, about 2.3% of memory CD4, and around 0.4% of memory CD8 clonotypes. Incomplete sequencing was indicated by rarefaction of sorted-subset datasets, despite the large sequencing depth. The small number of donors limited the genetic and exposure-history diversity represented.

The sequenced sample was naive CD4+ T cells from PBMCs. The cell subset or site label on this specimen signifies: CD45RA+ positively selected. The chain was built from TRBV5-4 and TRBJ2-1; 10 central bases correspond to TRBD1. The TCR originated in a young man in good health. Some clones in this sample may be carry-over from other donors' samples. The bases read TGTGCCAGCAGCAAAAATACCGGACAGGGGGGCGCCAATGAGCAGTTCTTC. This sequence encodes CASSKNTGQGGANEQFF.